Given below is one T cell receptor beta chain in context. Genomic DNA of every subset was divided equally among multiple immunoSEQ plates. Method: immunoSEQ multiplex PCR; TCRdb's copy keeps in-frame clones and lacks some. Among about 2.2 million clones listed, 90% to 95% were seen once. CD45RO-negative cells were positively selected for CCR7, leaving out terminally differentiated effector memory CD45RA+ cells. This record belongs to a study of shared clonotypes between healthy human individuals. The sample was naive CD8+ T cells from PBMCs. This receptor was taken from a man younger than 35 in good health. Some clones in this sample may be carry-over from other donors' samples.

The CDR3 DNA is TGTGCCAGCAGCCGGAGGGGAGGGGAGGGGTATCAGCCCCAGCATTTT. Translation: CASSRRGGEGYQPQHF. The V and J genes are TRBV27 and TRBJ1-5; tentatively, D is TRBD1 (5 bases). The V end was cut by 6 bases, the J end by 5 bases, with 20 bases between. The CDR3 is 16 amino acids. Germline-derived CDR1 and CDR2 are MNHEY and SMNVEV (reference sequence).